The 10 T cell receptor beta chains reported below all come from one sample, sequenced in a study of cytomegalovirus exposure and HLA in healthy donors. With 60 Vbeta and 13 Jbeta primers, the PCR was carried out. Sequenced by immunoSEQ multiplex PCR; TCRdb stores in-frame clones only, minus some. This sample's table reports 130,000 to 150,000 clones. Sample: PBMCs. Receptors were obtained from a woman in her 50s in good health and CMV-seronegative.

The V gene is TRBV5-1, the J gene TRBJ2-3, with TRBD2 identical over 16 bases. J was trimmed by 5 bases and V by 4 bases; bases with no gene match: 4. The CDR3 runs 16 residues. From germline, CDR1 is SGHRS and CDR2 YFSETQ. This chain's CDR3 is CASSLGLAGGIDTQYF. For the CDR3, the DNA is TGCGCCAGCAGCCTGGGACTAGCGGGAGGGATAGATACGCAGTATTTT.

J is TRBJ2-7 and V is TRBV7-9, with a tentative D call TRBD2 (5 bases). V lost 4 bases to trimming and J lost 0 bases, with 16 bases between them. Germline lookup yields CDR1 SEHNR and CDR2 FQNEAQ (reference sequence). CDR3 size: 16 residues. The CDR3 region is CASSSPRGIDSYEQYF. CDR3 nucleotides: TGTGCCAGCAGCTCCCCCCGGGGTATTGACTCCTACGAGCAGTACTTC.

The chain uses TRBV19 and TRBJ2-7; 7 bases are shared with TRBD1. Germline lookup yields CDR1 LNHDA and CDR2 SQIVND (reference sequence). CDR3 length equals 13 residues. Trimming took 1 base from V and 6 from J; bases not matched to a gene: 3. The CDR3 region is CASSIGTGAEQYF. The DNA of the CDR3 is TGTGCCAGTAGTATAGGTACAGGGGCCGAGCAGTACTTC. Filled out from reference TRBV19 and TRBJ2-7, the complete variable domain reads DGGITQSPKYLFRKEGQNVTLSCEQNLNHDAMYWYRQDPGQGLRLIYYSQIVNDFQKGDIAEGYSVSREKKESFPLTVTSAQKNPTAFYLCASSIGTGAEQYFGPGTRLTVT.

V gene TRBV6-5 combines with J gene TRBJ2-7; D may be TRBD2 (6 bases). V was shortened by 8 bases and J by 0 bases, with 11 bases between the two germline ends. The germline CDR1 and CDR2 sequences are MNHEY and SVGAGI. This CDR3 contains 13 residues. The CDR3 DNA follows: TGTGCCAGCGGGAGGCCGGGCTCCTACGAGCAGTACTTC. It codes for CASGRPGSYEQYF.

In DNA, the CDR3 is TGTGCCAGCAGCTTATATACGAGGTATAGCAATCAGCCCCAGCATTTT. It encodes CASSLYTRYSNQPQHF. The chain recombines TRBV11-2 with TRBJ1-5; D not resolved. Germline values: CDR1 SGHAT, CDR2 FQNNGV. This CDR3 is built from 16 residues. Trimming pared 2 bases from V and 0 bases from J, leaving 11 bases between. Full variable domain (remainder filled in from reference TRBV11-2 and TRBJ1-5): EAGVAQSPRYKIIEKRQSVAFWCNPISGHATLYWYQQILGQGPKLLIQFQNNGVVDDSQLPKDRFSAERLKGVDSTLKIQPAKLEDSAVYLCASSLYTRYSNQPQHFGDGTRLSIL.

The V call is TRBV11-2, the J call TRBJ2-5, with D possibly matching TRBD1 (6 bases). The CDR3 extends over 14 amino acids. Trimming removed 0 bases from V and 3 bases from J, with 8 bases in between. In germline, CDR1 is SGHAT, CDR2 FQNNGV. CDR3 DNA: TGTGCCAGCAGCTTAGATAGGACAGAAGAGACCCAGTACTTC. The encoded protein is CASSLDRTEETQYF.

This chain links TRBV4-1 with TRBJ1-5; D is perhaps TRBD1 (6 bases). With 2 bases removed from V and 5 bases from J, the gap between germline ends came to 19 bases. Germline assignment: CDR1 MGHRA and CDR2 YSYEKL. The CDR3 runs 17 residues. CDR3 coding DNA: TGCGCCAGCAGCCAAAGCGGACAGTCGGCGGGAGATCAGCCCCAGCATTTT. This encodes CASSQSGQSAGDQPQHF.

This rearrangement joins TRBV7-3 to TRBJ2-7; D not certain. Germline V gene data show CDR1 as SGHTA and CDR2 as FQGTGA. V gave up 2 bases and J gave up 2 bases, with 10 bases separating them. This CDR3 spans 14 amino acids. In nucleotides, the CDR3 is TGTGCCAGCAGCTTAGTGGCAGGTCCCTACGAGCAGTACTTC. This encodes CASSLVAGPYEQYF. Supplemented by reference TRBV7-3 and TRBJ2-7, the full variable domain reads GAGVSQTPSNKVTEKGKYVELRCDPISGHTALYWYRQSLGQGPEFLIYFQGTGAADDSGLPNDRFFAVRPEGSVSTLKIQRTERGDSAVYLCASSLVAGPYEQYFGPGTRLTVT.

V is TRBV5-1 and J is TRBJ2-3; no clear D gene. The length of the CDR3 is 14 residues. The V gene's germline CDR1 is SGHRS and CDR2 YFSETQ. V lost 4 bases and J 0 bases, leaving 9 bases between the germline ends. CDR3 DNA sequence: TGCGCCAGCAGCCCCCGAGCGAGCACAGATACGCAGTATTTT. Its translation: CASSPRASTDTQYF.

The rearrangement joins TRBV9 to TRBJ2-1, with TRBD2 matching over 8 bases. The CDR3 runs to 16 residues. Germline CDR1 reads SGDLS; CDR2 reads YYNGEE. The ends lost 0 bases at V and 3 bases at J; junction bases unmatched: 5. CDR3 loop: CASSVAAGALYNEQFF. CDR3 DNA: TGTGCCAGCAGCGTAGCAGCGGGGGCCCTCTACAATGAGCAGTTCTTC.